This T cell receptor beta chain comes out of a study of cytomegalovirus exposure and HLA in healthy donors. This clone was observed once. The J segment lost 8 bases and the V segment lost 3 bases, leaving 15 bases of the junction unmatched. The CDR3 totals 18 residues. Use of 60 Vbeta and 13 Jbeta primers characterized the PCR. The method was immunoSEQ multiplex PCR; TCRdb's version includes in-frame clones alone and lacks a portion of them. Here the sample spans about 150,000 clones, 76% being singletons. The sample consisted of PBMCs. The chain employs TRBV23-1 and TRBJ2-1; 11 bases are a match to TRBD1. TRBV23-1 falls under the ORF class, with uncertain function. The receptor comes from a woman in her thirties or forties in good health and CMV-seronegative. The CDR3 here is CASSHHPRRTGGLDEQFF. CDR3 coding DNA: TGCGCCAGCAGTCACCACCCCCGCCGGACAGGGGGCTTGGATGAGCAGTTCTTC.